This T cell receptor (beta chain) stems from a study of cytomegalovirus exposure and HLA in healthy donors. The CDR3 contains 18 residues. Germline loops: CDR1 SEHNR, CDR2 FQNEAQ (reference sequence). Primers included in the PCR were 60 Vbeta and 13 Jbeta primers. Using immunoSEQ multiplex PCR, the repertoire was profiled, and TCRdb retains in-frame clones only, with some absent. This table has approximately 190,000 clones, more than 65% appearing once. About this clone: Its specificity is unknown. Sequence at one end of the junction differs from germline and may be a read error.

Overall study results and limits: A link between a missense DCLRE1C variant and TCR beta V- and J-gene trimming emerged from a later analysis. In a later analysis, specific HLA alleles were associated with 15,000 to 20,000 TCR beta sequences at a 0.05 false discovery rate. An apparent linkage of common viral pathogens to several of the most significant clusters emerged in a later analysis.

V usage is TRBV7-9 and J usage is TRBJ1-1, with TRBD1 matching over 7 bases. The source is a man aged 45-60 years in good health and CMV-seronegative. Sequenced: PBMCs. In DNA, the CDR3 is TGTTCCAGCAGACATAAGACAGGGCCGCAAGAGAAGAACACTGAAGCTTTCTTT. Translation: CSSRHKTGPQEKNTEAFF.